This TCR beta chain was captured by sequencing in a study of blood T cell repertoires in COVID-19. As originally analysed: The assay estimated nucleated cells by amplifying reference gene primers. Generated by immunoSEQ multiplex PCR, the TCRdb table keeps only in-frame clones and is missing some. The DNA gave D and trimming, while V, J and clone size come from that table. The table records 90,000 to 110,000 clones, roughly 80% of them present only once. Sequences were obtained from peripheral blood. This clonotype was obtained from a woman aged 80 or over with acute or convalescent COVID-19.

CDR3 DNA sequence: TGTGCCACCACGGTCAGGGACAGCGACACTGAAGCTTTCTTT. Translation: CATTVRDSDTEAFF. This chain joins TRBV6-6 and TRBJ1-1; 7 bases fit TRBD1. This CDR3 region has 14 residues. Unmatched junction bases numbered 11, after V lost 10 bases and J lost 3 bases. The germline gives CDR1 MNHNY, CDR2 SVGAGI (reference sequence).